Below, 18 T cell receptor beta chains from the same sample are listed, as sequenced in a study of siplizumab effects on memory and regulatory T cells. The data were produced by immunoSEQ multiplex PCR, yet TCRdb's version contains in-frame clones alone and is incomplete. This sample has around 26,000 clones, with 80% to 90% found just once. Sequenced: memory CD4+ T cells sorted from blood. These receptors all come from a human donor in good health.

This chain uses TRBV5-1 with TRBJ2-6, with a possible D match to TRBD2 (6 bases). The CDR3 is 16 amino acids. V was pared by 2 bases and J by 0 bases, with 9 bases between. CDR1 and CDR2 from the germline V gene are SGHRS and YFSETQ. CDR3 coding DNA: TGCGCCAGCAGCTTCGGGAGTAGCTCTGGGGCCAACGTCCTGACTTTC. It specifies CASSFGSSSGANVLTF.

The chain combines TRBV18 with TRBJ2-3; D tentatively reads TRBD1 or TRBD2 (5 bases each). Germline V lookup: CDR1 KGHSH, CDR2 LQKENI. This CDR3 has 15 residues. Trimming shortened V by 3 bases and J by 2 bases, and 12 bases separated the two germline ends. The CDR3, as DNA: TGTGCCAGCTCACCTTCGGGACGGGTCACAGATACGCAGTATTTT. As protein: CASSPSGRVTDTQYF.

Here the CDR3 DNA reads TGTGCCAGCAGCCAAGGGGGGGACAGCACCTCCCCTGGAAACACCATATATTTT. Its translation is CASSQGGDSTSPGNTIYF. The chain has TRBV4-2 and TRBJ1-3, with TRBD1 identical over 7 bases. The CDR3 length is 18 residues. CDR1 and CDR2 (germline): LGHNA, YNFKEQ. Germline trimming cut 1 base from V and 2 bases from J; bases unmatched to any gene: 11.

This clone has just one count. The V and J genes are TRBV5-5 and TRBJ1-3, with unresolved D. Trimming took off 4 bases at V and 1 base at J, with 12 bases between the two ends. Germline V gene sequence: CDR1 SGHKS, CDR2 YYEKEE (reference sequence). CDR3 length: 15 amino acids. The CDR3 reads CASSLLTASGNTIYF. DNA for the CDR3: TGTGCCAGCAGCCTACTGACTGCATCTGGAAACACCATATATTTT.

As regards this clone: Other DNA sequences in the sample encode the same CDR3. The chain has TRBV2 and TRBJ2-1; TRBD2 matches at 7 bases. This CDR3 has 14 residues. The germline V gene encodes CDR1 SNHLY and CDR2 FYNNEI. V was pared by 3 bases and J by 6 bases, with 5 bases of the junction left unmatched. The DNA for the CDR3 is TGTGCCAGCAGTGAGTCTAGCGGTCGCAATGAGCAGTTCTTC. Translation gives CASSESSGRNEQFF.

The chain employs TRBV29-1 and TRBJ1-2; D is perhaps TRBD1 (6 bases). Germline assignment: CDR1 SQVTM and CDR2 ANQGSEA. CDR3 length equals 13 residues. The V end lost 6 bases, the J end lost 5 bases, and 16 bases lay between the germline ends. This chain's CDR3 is CSVAQRTAYGYTF. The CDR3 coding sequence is TGCAGCGTGGCCCAGAGGACAGCGTATGGCTACACCTTC.

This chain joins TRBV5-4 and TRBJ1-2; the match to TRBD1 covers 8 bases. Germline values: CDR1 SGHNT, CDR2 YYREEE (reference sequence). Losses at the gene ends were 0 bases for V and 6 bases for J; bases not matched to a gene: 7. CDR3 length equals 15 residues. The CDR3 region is CASSLVGQEGDGYTF. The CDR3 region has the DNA TGTGCCAGCAGCTTGGTGGGACAGGAAGGGGATGGCTACACCTTC.

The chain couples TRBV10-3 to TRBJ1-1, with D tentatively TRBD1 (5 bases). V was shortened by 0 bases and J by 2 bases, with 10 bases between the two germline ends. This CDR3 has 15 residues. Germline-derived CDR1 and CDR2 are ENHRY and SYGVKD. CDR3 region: CAISESRVLNTEAFF. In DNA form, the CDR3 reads TGTGCCATCAGTGAGTCCAGGGTGCTTAACACTGAAGCTTTCTTT.

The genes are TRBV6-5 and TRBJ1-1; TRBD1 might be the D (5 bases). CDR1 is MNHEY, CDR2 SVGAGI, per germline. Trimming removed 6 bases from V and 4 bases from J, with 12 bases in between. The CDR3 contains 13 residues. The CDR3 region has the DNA TGTGCCAGCAGACCCAGGGAGAGCACTGAAGCTTTCTTT. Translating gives CASRPRESTEAFF.

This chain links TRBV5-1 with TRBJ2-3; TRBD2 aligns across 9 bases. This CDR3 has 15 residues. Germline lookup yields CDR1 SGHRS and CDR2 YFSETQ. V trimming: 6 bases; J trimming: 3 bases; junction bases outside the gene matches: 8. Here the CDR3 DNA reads TGCGCCAGCACCTTACTAGCGGGTGAGACAGATACGCAGTATTTT. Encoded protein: CASTLLAGETDTQYF.

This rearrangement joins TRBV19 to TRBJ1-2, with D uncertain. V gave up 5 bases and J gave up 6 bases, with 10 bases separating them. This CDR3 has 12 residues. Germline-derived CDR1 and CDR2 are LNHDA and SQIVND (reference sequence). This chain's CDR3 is CASSPYTDGYTF. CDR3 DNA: TGTGCCAGTAGTCCCTACACGGATGGCTACACCTTC.

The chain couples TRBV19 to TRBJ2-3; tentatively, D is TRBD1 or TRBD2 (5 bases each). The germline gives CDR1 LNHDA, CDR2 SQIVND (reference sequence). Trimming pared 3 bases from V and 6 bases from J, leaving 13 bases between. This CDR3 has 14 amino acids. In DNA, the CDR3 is TGTGCCAGTAGTATTGCGGTCGGGACGGATACGCAGTATTTT. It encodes CASSIAVGTDTQYF.

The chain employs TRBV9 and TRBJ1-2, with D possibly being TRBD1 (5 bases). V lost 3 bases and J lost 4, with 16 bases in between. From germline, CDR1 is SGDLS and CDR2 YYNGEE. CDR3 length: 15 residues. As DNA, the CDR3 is TGTGCCAGCAGCGCCGGGACCGCCCTCTTCTATGGCTACACCTTC. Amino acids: CASSAGTALFYGYTF.

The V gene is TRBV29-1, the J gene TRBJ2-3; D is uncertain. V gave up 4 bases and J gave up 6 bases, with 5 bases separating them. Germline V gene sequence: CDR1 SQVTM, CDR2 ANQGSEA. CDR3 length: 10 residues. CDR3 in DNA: TGCAGCGTTGTGTATGATACGCAGTATTTT. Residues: CSVVYDTQYF.

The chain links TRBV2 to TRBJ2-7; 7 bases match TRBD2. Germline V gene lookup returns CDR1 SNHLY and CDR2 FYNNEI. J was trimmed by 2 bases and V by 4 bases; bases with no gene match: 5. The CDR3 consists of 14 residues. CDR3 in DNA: TGTGCCAGCAGTGGGAGCGGGAAGACCTACGAGCAGTACTTC. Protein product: CASSGSGKTYEQYF.

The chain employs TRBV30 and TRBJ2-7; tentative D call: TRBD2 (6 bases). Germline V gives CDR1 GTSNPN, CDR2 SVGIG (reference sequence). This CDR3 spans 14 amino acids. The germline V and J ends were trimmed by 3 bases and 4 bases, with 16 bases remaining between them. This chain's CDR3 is CAWRKRESKYEQYF. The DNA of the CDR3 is TGTGCCTGGAGAAAACGGGAGAGCAAATACGAGCAGTACTTC. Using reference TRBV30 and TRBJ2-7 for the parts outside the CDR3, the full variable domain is SQTIHQWPATLVQPVGSPLSLECTVEGTSNPNLYWYRQAAGRGLQLLFYSVGIGQISSEVPQNLSASRPQDRQFILSSKKLLLSDSGFYLCAWRKRESKYEQYFGPGTRLTVT.

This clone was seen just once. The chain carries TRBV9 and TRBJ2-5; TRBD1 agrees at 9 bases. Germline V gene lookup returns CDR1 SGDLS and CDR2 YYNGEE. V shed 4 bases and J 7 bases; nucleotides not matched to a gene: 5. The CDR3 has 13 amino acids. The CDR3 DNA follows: TGTGCCAGCAGCCAACAGGGGGCTGGGACCCAGTACTTC. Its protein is CASSQQGAGTQYF. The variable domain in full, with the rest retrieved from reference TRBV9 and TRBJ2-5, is DSGVTQTPKHLITATGQRVTLRCSPRSGDLSVYWYQQSLDQGLQFLIQYYNGEERAKGNILERFSAQQFPDLHSELNLSSLELGDSALYFCASSQQGAGTQYFGPGTRLLVL.

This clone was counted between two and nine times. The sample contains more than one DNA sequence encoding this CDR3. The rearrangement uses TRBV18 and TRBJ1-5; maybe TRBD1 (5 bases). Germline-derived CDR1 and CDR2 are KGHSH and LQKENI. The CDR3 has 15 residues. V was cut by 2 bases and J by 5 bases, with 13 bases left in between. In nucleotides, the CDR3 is TGTGCCAGCTCACCAACTGGGACCTGGGATCAGCCCCAGCATTTT. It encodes CASSPTGTWDQPQHF.